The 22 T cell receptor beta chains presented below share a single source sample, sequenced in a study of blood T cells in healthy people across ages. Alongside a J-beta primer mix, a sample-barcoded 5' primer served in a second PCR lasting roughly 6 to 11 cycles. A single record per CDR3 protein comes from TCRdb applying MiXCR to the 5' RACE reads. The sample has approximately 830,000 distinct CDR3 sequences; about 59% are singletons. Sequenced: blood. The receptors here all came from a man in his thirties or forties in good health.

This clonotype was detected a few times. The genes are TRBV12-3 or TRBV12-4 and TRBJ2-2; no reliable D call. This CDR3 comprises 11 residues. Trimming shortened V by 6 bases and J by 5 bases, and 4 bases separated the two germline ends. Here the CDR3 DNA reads TGTGCCAGCAGGGGTACCGGGGAGCTGTTTTTT. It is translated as CASRGTGELFF.

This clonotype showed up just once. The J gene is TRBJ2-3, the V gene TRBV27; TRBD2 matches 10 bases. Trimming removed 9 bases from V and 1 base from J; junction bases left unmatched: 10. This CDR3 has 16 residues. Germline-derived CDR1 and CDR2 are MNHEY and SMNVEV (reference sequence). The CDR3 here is CASSRLAGARTDTQYF. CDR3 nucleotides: TGTGCCAGTTCGCGGCTAGCGGGGGCCCGCACAGATACGCAGTATTTT.

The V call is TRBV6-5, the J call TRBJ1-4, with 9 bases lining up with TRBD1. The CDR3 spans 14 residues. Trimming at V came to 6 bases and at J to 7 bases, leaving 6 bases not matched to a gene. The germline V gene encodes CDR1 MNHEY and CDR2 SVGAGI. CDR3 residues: CASREDRGSEKLFF. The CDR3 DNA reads TGTGCCAGCAGGGAAGACAGGGGGAGTGAAAAACTGTTTTTT.

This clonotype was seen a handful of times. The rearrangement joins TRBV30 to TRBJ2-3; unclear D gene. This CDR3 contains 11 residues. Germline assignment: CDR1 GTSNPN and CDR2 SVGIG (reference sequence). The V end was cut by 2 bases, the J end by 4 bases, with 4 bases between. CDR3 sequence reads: CAWSRSDTQYF. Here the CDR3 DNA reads TGTGCCTGGAGTCGGTCAGATACGCAGTATTTT.

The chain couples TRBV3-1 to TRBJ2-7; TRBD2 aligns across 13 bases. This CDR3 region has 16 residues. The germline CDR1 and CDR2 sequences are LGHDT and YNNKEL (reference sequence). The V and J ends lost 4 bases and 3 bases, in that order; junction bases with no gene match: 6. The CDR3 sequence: CASSPGLAGALYEQYF. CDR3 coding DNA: TGTGCCAGCAGCCCCGGACTAGCGGGGGCCCTCTACGAGCAGTACTTC.

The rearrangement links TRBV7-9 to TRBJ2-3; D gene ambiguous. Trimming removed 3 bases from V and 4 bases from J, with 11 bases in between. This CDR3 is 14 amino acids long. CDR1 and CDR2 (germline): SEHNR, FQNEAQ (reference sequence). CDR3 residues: CASSFYSEADTQYF. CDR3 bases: TGTGCCAGCAGCTTCTACAGTGAAGCAGATACGCAGTATTTT.

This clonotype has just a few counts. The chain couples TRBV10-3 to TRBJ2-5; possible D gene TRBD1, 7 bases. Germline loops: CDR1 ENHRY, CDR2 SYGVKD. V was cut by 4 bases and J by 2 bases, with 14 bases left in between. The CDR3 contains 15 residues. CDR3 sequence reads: CAISADRSGQETQYF. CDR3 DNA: TGTGCCATCAGTGCGGACAGGAGCGGGCAAGAGACCCAGTACTTC.

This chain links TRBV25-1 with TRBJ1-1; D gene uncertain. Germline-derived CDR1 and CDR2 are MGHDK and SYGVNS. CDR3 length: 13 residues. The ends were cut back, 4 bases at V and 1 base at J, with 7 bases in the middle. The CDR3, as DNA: TGTGCCAGCAGTGCCTTGGAGAACACTGAAGCTTTCTTT. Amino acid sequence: CASSALENTEAFF.

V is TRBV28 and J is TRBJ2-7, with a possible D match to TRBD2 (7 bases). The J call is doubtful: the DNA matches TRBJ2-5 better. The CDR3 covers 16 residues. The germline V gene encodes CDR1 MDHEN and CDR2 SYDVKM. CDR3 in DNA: TGTGCCACCGGGGGCGGGGGAGCCTCTTCAGGCGCGACCCAGTACTTC. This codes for CATGGGGASSGATQYF.

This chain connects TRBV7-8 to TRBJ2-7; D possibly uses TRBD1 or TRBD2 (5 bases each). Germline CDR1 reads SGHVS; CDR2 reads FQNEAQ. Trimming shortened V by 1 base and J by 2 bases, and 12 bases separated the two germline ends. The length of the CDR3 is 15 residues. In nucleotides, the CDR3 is TGTGCCAGCAGCTTAGGACAACGGGGCCCCTACGAGCAGTACTTC. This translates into CASSLGQRGPYEQYF.

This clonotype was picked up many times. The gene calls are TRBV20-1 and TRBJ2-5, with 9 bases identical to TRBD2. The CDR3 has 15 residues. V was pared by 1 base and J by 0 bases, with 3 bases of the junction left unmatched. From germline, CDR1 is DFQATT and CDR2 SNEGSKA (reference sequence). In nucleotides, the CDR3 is TGCAGTGCTAGAGCTAGCGGGGAGTACCAAGAGACCCAGTACTTC. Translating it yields CSARASGEYQETQYF.

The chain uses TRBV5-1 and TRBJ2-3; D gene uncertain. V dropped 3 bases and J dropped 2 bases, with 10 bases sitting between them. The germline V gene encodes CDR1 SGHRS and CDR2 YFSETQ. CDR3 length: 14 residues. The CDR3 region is CASSSRHPTDTQYF. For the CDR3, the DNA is TGCGCCAGCAGCTCTCGCCACCCCACAGATACGCAGTATTTT.

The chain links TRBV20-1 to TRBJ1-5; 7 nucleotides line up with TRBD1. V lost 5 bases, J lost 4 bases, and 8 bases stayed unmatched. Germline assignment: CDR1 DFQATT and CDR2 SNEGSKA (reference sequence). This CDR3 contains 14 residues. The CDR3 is CSASTGTVNQPQHF. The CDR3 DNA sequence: TGCAGTGCTTCGACCGGGACAGTAAATCAGCCCCAGCATTTT.

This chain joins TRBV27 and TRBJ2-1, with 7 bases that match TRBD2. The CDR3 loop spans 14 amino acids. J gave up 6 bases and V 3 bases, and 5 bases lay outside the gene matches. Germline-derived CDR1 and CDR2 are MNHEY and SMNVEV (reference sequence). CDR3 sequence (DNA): TGTGCCAGCAGTTTCGGGACTAACCTCAATGAGCAGTTCTTC. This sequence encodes CASSFGTNLNEQFF.

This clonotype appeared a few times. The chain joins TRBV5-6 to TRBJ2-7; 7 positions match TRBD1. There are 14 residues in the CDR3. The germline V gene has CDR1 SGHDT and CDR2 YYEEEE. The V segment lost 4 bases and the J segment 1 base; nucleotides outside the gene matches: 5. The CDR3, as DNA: TGTGCCAGCAGCGGACGGACAGGTTCCTACGAGCAGTACTTC. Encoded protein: CASSGRTGSYEQYF.

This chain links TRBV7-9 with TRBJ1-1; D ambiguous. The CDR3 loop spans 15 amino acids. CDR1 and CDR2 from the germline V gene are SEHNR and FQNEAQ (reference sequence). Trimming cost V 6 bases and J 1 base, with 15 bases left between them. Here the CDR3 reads CASSPEGLPNTEAFF. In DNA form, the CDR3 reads TGTGCCAGCAGTCCCGAAGGGTTACCGAACACTGAAGCTTTCTTT.

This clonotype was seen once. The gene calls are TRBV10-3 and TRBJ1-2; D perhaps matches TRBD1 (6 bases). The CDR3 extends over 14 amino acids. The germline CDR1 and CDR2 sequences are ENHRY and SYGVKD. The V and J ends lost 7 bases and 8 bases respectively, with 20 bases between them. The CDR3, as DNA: TGTGCCATCAACGCACAGGGTCGCGGGGGAGGCTACACCTTC. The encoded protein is CAINAQGRGGGYTF.

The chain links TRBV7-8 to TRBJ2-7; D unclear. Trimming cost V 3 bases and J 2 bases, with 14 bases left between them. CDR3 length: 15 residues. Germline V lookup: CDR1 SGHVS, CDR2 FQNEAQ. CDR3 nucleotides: TGTGCCAGCAGCTTCTCCGGGCCACAACCCTACGAGCAGTACTTC. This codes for CASSFSGPQPYEQYF.

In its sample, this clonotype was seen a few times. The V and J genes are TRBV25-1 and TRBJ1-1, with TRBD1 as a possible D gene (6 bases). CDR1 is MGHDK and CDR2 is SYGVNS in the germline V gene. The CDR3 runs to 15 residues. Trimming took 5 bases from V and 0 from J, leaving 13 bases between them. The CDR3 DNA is TGTGCCAGCAGTCCAATCCGGGGGCTGAACACTGAAGCTTTCTTT. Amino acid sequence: CASSPIRGLNTEAFF. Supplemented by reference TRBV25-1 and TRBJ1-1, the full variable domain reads EADIYQTPRYLVIGTGKKITLECSQTMGHDKMYWYQQDPGMELHLIHYSYGVNSTEKGDLSSESTVSRIRTEHFPLTLESARPSHTSQYLCASSPIRGLNTEAFFGQGTRLTVV.

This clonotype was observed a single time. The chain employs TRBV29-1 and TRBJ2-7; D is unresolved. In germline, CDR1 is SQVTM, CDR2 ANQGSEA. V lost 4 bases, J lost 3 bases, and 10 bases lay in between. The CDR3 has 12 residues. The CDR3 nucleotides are TGCAGCGTTGTATCCCAGGTCTACGAGCAGTACTTC. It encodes CSVVSQVYEQYF.

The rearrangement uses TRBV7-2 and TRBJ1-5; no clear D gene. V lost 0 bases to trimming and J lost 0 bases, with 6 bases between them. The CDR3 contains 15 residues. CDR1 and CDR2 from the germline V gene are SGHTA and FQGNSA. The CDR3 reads CASSLATSSNQPQHF. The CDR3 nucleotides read TGTGCCAGCAGCTTAGCGACCTCTAGCAATCAGCCCCAGCATTTT.

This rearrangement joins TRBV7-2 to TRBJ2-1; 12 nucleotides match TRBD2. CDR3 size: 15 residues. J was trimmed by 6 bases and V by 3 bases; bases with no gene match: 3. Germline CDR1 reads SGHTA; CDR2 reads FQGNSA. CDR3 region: CASSFGLAGSNEQFF. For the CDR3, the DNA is TGTGCCAGCAGCTTCGGACTAGCGGGATCCAATGAGCAGTTCTTC. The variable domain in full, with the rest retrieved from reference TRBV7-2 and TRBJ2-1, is GAGVSQSPSNKVTEKGKDVELRCDPISGHTALYWYRQSLGQGLEFLIYFQGNSAPDKSGLPSDRFSAERTGGSVSTLTIQRTQQEDSAVYLCASSFGLAGSNEQFFGPGTRLTVL.